A single sample gave rise to the 26 T cell receptor beta chains below, sequenced in a study of identical twins. MiXCR, applied by TCRdb to the 5' RACE reads, yields one record per CDR3 protein. This sample has 500,000 to 550,000 distinct CDR3 sequences, with more than 20% found just once. This sample also belongs to another study, concerning yellow fever vaccine responses in identical twins.

Specimen: CD4+ T cells sorted from blood. All receptors come from a woman aged 18-29 years in good health.

The V call is TRBV12-3 or TRBV12-4, the J call TRBJ1-1; 7 nucleotides align to TRBD1. The length of the CDR3 is 15 residues. V was clipped by 4 bases and J by 1 base; unmatched bases: 6. The CDR3 DNA follows: TGTGCCAGCAGTTCAAGGACAGGACAGAACACTGAAGCTTTCTTT. This sequence encodes CASSSRTGQNTEAFF.

The chain combines TRBV3-1 with TRBJ2-1; D not certain. V was trimmed by 4 bases and J by 4 bases, leaving 14 bases between them. CDR3 length equals 15 residues. CDR1 is LGHDT and CDR2 is YNNKEL in the germline V gene (reference sequence). This CDR3 is CASSPRIWAYNEQFF. The DNA of the CDR3 is TGTGCCAGCAGCCCCCGAATCTGGGCGTACAATGAGCAGTTCTTC.

This clonotype came up a few times. V gene TRBV2 combines with J gene TRBJ1-1; TRBD1 might be the D (5 bases). Germline V gene data show CDR1 as SNHLY and CDR2 as FYNNEI. The CDR3 is 12 residues long. V was cut by 7 bases and J by 6 bases, with 12 bases left in between. In DNA, the CDR3 is TGTGCCAGCATCAGGGAACGGCCTGAAGCTTTCTTT. It codes for CASIRERPEAFF.

The chain uses TRBV6-4 and TRBJ2-1, with TRBD2 as a possible D gene (6 bases). V was pared by 0 bases and J by 2 bases, with 17 bases between. This CDR3 is 18 amino acids long. Germline values: CDR1 MRHNA, CDR2 SNTAGT. The CDR3 sequence is CASSDSSGIAVPYNEQFF. The CDR3 nucleotides read TGTGCCAGCAGTGACTCATCGGGAATAGCGGTTCCCTACAATGAGCAGTTCTTC.

This clonotype was observed a handful of times. The rearrangement joins TRBV10-3 to TRBJ2-7, with D possibly being TRBD2 (6 bases). The germline V gene has CDR1 ENHRY and CDR2 SYGVKD. The V end was cut by 4 bases, the J end by 5 bases, with 15 bases between. This CDR3 is built from 14 residues. The CDR3 nucleotides are TGTGCCATCAGTGTCGGGGGAGCCCCCAACGAGCAGTACGTC. Protein product: CAISVGGAPNEQYV.

This clonotype was recorded a few times. The V and J genes are TRBV27 and TRBJ2-5, with D perhaps TRBD2 (5 bases). This CDR3 region has 13 residues. Germline values: CDR1 MNHEY, CDR2 SMNVEV (reference sequence). V lost 7 bases, J lost 5 bases, and 14 bases lay in between. CDR3 sequence reads: CASKEEGRETQYF. CDR3 nucleotide sequence: TGTGCCAGCAAAGAAGAGGGCCGCGAGACCCAGTACTTC.

The V gene is TRBV18, the J gene TRBJ2-1, with a possible D match to TRBD2 (6 bases). Trimming removed 0 bases at V and 1 base at J, with 19 bases between. This CDR3 has 19 residues. CDR1 is KGHSH and CDR2 is LQKENI in the germline V gene. CDR3 protein: CASSPPGPRDSLSYNEQFF. The DNA of the CDR3 is TGTGCCAGCTCACCACCCGGCCCCCGGGACTCGCTTTCCTACAATGAGCAGTTCTTC.

This clonotype appeared a few times. The chain is built from TRBV12-3 or TRBV12-4 and TRBJ2-1; D possibly corresponds to TRBD1 (6 bases). Trimming stripped 2 bases from V and 9 bases from J, with 14 bases between. The CDR3 runs to 14 residues. The CDR3 loop reads CASSLMGAMVEQFF. In DNA form, the CDR3 reads TGTGCCAGCAGTTTAATGGGGGCGATGGTTGAGCAGTTCTTC.

This chain uses TRBV24-1 with TRBJ2-5, with 8 bases that match TRBD2. Germline CDR1 and CDR2: KGHDR and SFDVKD. V dropped 3 bases and J dropped 5; count of bases not matched to a gene: 10. The CDR3 is 16 residues long. CDR3 region: CATSDGGRTLRETQYF. The CDR3 nucleotides are TGTGCCACCAGTGATGGCGGGAGGACACTCCGGGAGACCCAGTACTTC.

The rearrangement joins TRBV10-3 to TRBJ2-1; 13 bases fit TRBD2. This CDR3 is 16 amino acids long. In germline, CDR1 is ENHRY, CDR2 SYGVKD. V trimming: 0 bases; J trimming: 9 bases; junction bases outside the gene matches: 5. In DNA form, the CDR3 reads TGTGCCATCAGTGAGTCCGGGACTAGCGGGATTTTTGAGCAGTTCTTC. Encoded protein: CAISESGTSGIFEQFF.

This chain connects TRBV20-1 to TRBJ2-7, with D perhaps matching TRBD1 or TRBD2 (6 bases each). Trimming stripped 5 bases from V and 0 bases from J, with 17 bases between. Germline assignment: CDR1 DFQATT and CDR2 SNEGSKA (reference sequence). This CDR3 is 15 amino acids long. The CDR3 coding sequence is TGCAGTGCTGAGGGGGGAGGACAAAACTCCTACGAGCAGTACTTC. Translating gives CSAEGGGQNSYEQYF.

The rearrangement links TRBV6-6 to TRBJ2-5, with 10 positions matching TRBD1. The trim removed 7 bases at V and 5 bases at J, leaving 4 bases unmatched. The V gene's germline CDR1 is MNHNY and CDR2 SVGAGI (reference sequence). The CDR3 runs 13 residues. The CDR3 DNA sequence: TGTGCCAGCATGACAGGGGGCGTGGAGACCCAGTACTTC. It encodes CASMTGGVETQYF.

The rearrangement links TRBV18 to TRBJ1-5; the D is unclear. Looked up from germline, CDR1 is KGHSH and CDR2 is LQKENI. This CDR3 has 12 amino acids. Trimming took 3 bases from V and 8 from J, leaving 8 bases between them. In DNA form, the CDR3 reads TGTGCCAGCTCACCTGGACCGGAGCCCCAGCATTTT. Its protein product is CASSPGPEPQHF.

The chain combines TRBV12-3 or TRBV12-4 with TRBJ2-1, with D possibly being TRBD2 (5 bases). The CDR3 loop spans 17 amino acids. V lost 5 bases, J lost 4 bases, and 21 bases lay in between. CDR3 DNA: TGTGCCAGCAGTCCCAATCGGAAACGGGGAATTTACAATGAGCAGTTCTTC. Amino acid sequence: CASSPNRKRGIYNEQFF.

This clonotype came up a few times. The rearrangement joins TRBV27 to TRBJ1-5, with a possible D match to TRBD1 (6 bases). The CDR3 runs 15 residues. V shed 5 bases and J shed 9 bases, with 20 bases lying between them. CDR1 is MNHEY, CDR2 SMNVEV, per germline (reference sequence). CDR3 residues: CASSKTTGYYWPQHF. In DNA form, the CDR3 reads TGTGCCAGCAGTAAGACCACAGGGTATTATTGGCCCCAGCATTTT.

The J gene is TRBJ2-7, the V gene TRBV6-1, with TRBD1 matching over 8 bases. The CDR3 length is 15 residues. The V gene's germline CDR1 is MNHNS and CDR2 SASEGT. The V and J ends lost 7 bases and 5 bases, in that order; junction bases with no gene match: 13. CDR3 bases: TGTGCCAGCACCCGACAGGGGCCCCTGGGGGACGAGCAGTACTTC. Its translation: CASTRQGPLGDEQYF.

This clonotype was recorded at least ten times. The chain joins TRBV20-1 to TRBJ2-5, with 9 bases aligning to TRBD2. CDR3 size: 17 residues. The germline V gene encodes CDR1 DFQATT and CDR2 SNEGSKA (reference sequence). The junction had 13 bases not matched to a gene; V was cut back by 0 bases and J by 5 bases. CDR3 coding DNA: TGCAGTGCTAGAGACCTTCGGGCTAGCGGGAAGGGGGAGACCCAGTACTTC. This codes for CSARDLRASGKGETQYF.

The chain is built from TRBV4-1 and TRBJ2-3; a weak D match, TRBD2 (7 bases). Germline V CDR1 and CDR2: MGHRA, YSYEKL. Trimming pared 1 base from V and 3 bases from J, leaving 14 bases between. CDR3 length: 16 amino acids. The CDR3 DNA is TGCGCCAGCAGCCAAGTGGGGGGAGGGGGAACAGATACGCAGTATTTT. Residues: CASSQVGGGGTDTQYF.

J is TRBJ2-3 and V is TRBV29-1; D is ambiguous. Deletions cut 5 bases from V and 2 bases from J, with 8 bases between. Germline V gene data show CDR1 as SQVTM and CDR2 as ANQGSEA. The CDR3 is 12 residues long. The CDR3: CSVNPFTDTQYF. The CDR3, as DNA: TGCAGCGTTAACCCCTTCACAGATACGCAGTATTTT.

V and J are TRBV18 and TRBJ2-7, with 11 bases fitting TRBD1. The V segment lost 4 bases and the J segment 1 base; nucleotides outside the gene matches: 9. Germline V gene data show CDR1 as KGHSH and CDR2 as LQKENI. This CDR3 is 17 amino acids long. Here the CDR3 DNA reads TGTGCCAGCTCACTGGGGACAGGGGGAACCCGTTCCTACGAGCAGTACGTC. Protein: CASSLGTGGTRSYEQYV.

The chain is built from TRBV12-3 or TRBV12-4 and TRBJ2-4, with TRBD2 matching over 9 bases. V trimming: 5 bases; J trimming: 1 base; junction bases outside the gene matches: 15. CDR3 length: 19 residues. The CDR3 region has the DNA TGTGCCAGCAGTCCCGAGGGGCGGGAGGGCCGGGTGGCCAAAAACATTCAGTACTTC. Translating gives CASSPEGREGRVAKNIQYF.

Only a few counts were recorded for this clonotype. The V gene is TRBV24-1, the J gene TRBJ2-1, with 9 bases fitting TRBD1. The CDR3 covers 15 residues. The V segment lost 4 bases and the J segment 4 bases; nucleotides outside the gene matches: 4. Germline values: CDR1 KGHDR, CDR2 SFDVKD. In nucleotides, the CDR3 is TGTGCCACCAGTGAGGGGGGGACAGGGTACAATGAGCAGTTCTTC. The encoded protein is CATSEGGTGYNEQFF.

The chain has TRBV11-1 and TRBJ2-2, with 11 positions matching TRBD2. Trimming at V came to 4 bases and at J to 2 bases, leaving 12 bases not matched to a gene. CDR3 size: 19 residues. Per germline, CDR1 SGHAT and CDR2 FQDESV (reference sequence). This CDR3 is CASSSTSGGPSPNTGELFF. The CDR3 DNA reads as TGTGCCAGCAGCTCTACTAGCGGGGGCCCCTCACCAAACACCGGGGAGCTGTTTTTT.

This sequence joins TRBV5-4 and TRBJ1-2, with unresolved D. The CDR3 runs 17 residues. Germline CDR1 SGHNT, CDR2 YYREEE (reference sequence). Trimming cost V 0 bases and J 6 bases, with 21 bases left between them. The CDR3 loop is CASSLEPASGSTNGYTF. The CDR3, as DNA: TGTGCCAGCAGCTTGGAACCGGCGTCAGGAAGCACTAATGGCTACACCTTC.

This clonotype turned up a few times. The chain employs TRBV12-3 or TRBV12-4 and TRBJ2-7, with D hard to call. Trimming left V 2 bases short and J 0 bases short, with 8 bases between. The CDR3 has 14 amino acids. The CDR3 loop reads CASSLSRNSYEQYF. The CDR3 DNA follows: TGTGCCAGCAGTTTAAGCAGAAACTCCTACGAGCAGTACTTC.

This chain links TRBV2 with TRBJ1-1, with D hard to call. Per germline, CDR1 SNHLY and CDR2 FYNNEI. V was shortened by 5 bases and J by 8 bases, with 9 bases between the two germline ends. The CDR3 has 11 residues. The CDR3 DNA reads TGTGCCAGCAGTTCGACAAGCGAAGCTTTCTTT. It yields the protein CASSSTSEAFF.